This TCR beta chain was obtained from a study of blood T cell repertoires in COVID-19. Study-wide context: Acute-phase and convalescent COVID-19 samples originated in the United States, Italy and Spain.

As processed by the authors: From reference gene primer amplification, estimates of nucleated cell counts were derived. Generated by immunoSEQ multiplex PCR, the TCRdb table keeps only in-frame clones and is missing some. V, J and clone size were drawn from that table, and D and trimming were deduced from the DNA. The repertoire includes tens of thousands of clones, 75% to 90% of them detected once, and roughly 1.4% sits in the top ten. The source material was peripheral blood. This clonotype originated in a man aged 60 to 75 with acute or convalescent COVID-19.

CDR3 nucleotide sequence: TGTGCCAGCAGTGAAACAGTGGCAACTAATGAAAAACTGTTTTTT. Its protein product is CASSETVATNEKLFF. V and J are TRBV25-1 and TRBJ1-4; D not resolved. Germline CDR1 reads MGHDK; CDR2 reads SYGVNS. V lost 2 bases and J 0 bases, leaving 7 bases between the germline ends. The CDR3 extends over 15 amino acids.